These 21 T cell receptor beta chains came from one sample sequenced in a study of blood T cells in healthy people across ages. The authors ran a second PCR of 7 to 11 cycles using a sample-barcoded 5' primer and a J-beta primer mix. A single record per CDR3 protein comes from TCRdb applying MiXCR to the 5' RACE reads. The data hold about 1,600,000 distinct CDR3 sequences, with 42% observed a single time. Sequences were obtained from blood. Every receptor here comes from a woman between 18 and 30 years old in good health.

This clonotype was seen a few times. The chain links TRBV12-3 or TRBV12-4 to TRBJ1-3; D call uncertain. This CDR3 comprises 12 residues. The V end was cut by 6 bases, the J end by 0 bases, with 3 bases between. The CDR3 spells CASRPSGNTIYF. CDR3 sequence (DNA): TGTGCCAGCAGGCCCTCTGGAAACACCATATATTTT.

V usage is TRBV11-2 and J usage is TRBJ2-4; 8 nucleotides agree with TRBD2. Germline V gene sequence: CDR1 SGHAT, CDR2 FQNNGV. This CDR3 comprises 13 residues. With 5 bases clipped from V and 7 bases from J, the junction kept 4 bases outside the gene matches. The CDR3 nucleotides read TGTGCCAGCAGCGCGGGGGGCTTGAACATTCAGTACTTC. Translating gives CASSAGGLNIQYF.

This clonotype was picked up a small number of times. The chain is built from TRBV2 and TRBJ2-5, with 9 bases matching TRBD1. The CDR3 consists of 15 residues. The germline V gene has CDR1 SNHLY and CDR2 FYNNEI. Unmatched junction bases numbered 3, after V lost 0 bases and J lost 4 bases. CDR3 DNA: TGTGCCAGCAGTGAAGCCACAGGGGGCGCAGAGACCCAGTACTTC. The encoded protein is CASSEATGGAETQYF.

The rearrangement joins TRBV11-3 to TRBJ2-3; D possibly corresponds to TRBD1 (6 bases). This CDR3 has 19 residues. The V gene lost 5 bases and the J gene lost 0 bases, with 24 bases spanning the gap. Germline V CDR1 and CDR2: SGHNT, YENEEA. The CDR3 loop is CASSARNRDPNESTDTQYF. In nucleotides, the CDR3 is TGTGCCAGCAGCGCCCGGAACAGGGATCCGAACGAAAGCACAGATACGCAGTATTTT. Looking up the rest from reference TRBV11-3 and TRBJ2-3 gives the full variable domain: EAGVVQSPRYKIIEKKQPVAFWCNPISGHNTLYWYLQNLGQGPELLIRYENEEAVDDSQLPKDRFSAERLKGVDSTLKIQPAELGDSAVYLCASSARNRDPNESTDTQYFGPGTRLTVL.

The chain uses TRBV7-2 and TRBJ2-3; D is perhaps TRBD2 (6 bases). Germline CDR1 is SGHTA and CDR2 is FQGNSA. V lost 2 bases and J 3 bases, leaving 12 bases between the germline ends. CDR3 length equals 15 residues. CDR3 DNA sequence: TGTGCCAGCAGCTTATCGACTAGAAGGACAGATACGCAGTATTTT. Amino acid sequence: CASSLSTRRTDTQYF.

The V call is TRBV6-1, the J call TRBJ2-1; possible D gene TRBD2, 5 bases. Trimming pared 8 bases from V and 1 base from J, leaving 18 bases between. Germline V gene lookup returns CDR1 MNHNS and CDR2 SASEGT. This CDR3 spans 16 amino acids. For the CDR3, the DNA is TGTGCCAGCCTCCCCGGTGAGAGGGTGTCCTACAATGAGCAGTTCTTC. It encodes CASLPGERVSYNEQFF.

V is TRBV19 and J is TRBJ2-2; 10 bases are a match to TRBD2. Germline assignment: CDR1 LNHDA and CDR2 SQIVND (reference sequence). The CDR3 is made up of 17 amino acids. The V and J ends lost 5 bases and 3 bases, in that order; junction bases with no gene match: 9. CDR3 protein: CASSPSGTSDHTGELFF. CDR3 bases: TGTGCCAGTAGTCCCTCTGGGACTAGCGACCACACCGGGGAGCTGTTTTTT.

The chain couples TRBV6-2 or TRBV6-3 to TRBJ2-1, with 9 bases fitting TRBD2. J gave up 4 bases and V 4 bases, and 5 bases lay outside the gene matches. The CDR3 runs to 15 residues. Germline CDR1 reads MNHEY; CDR2 reads SVGEGT. The CDR3 spells CASSSAGGRYNEQFF. In nucleotides, the CDR3 is TGTGCCAGCAGTTCGGCGGGGGGGCGATACAATGAGCAGTTCTTC.

This clonotype was counted only a few times. The rearrangement links TRBV3-1 to TRBJ2-3; TRBD2 aligns across 10 bases. Germline CDR1 is LGHDT and CDR2 is YNNKEL (reference sequence). The CDR3 sequence is 17 residues long. With 1 base clipped from V and 0 bases from J, the junction kept 4 bases outside the gene matches. CDR3 region: CASSQGRTSGSTDTQYF. CDR3 nucleotides: TGTGCCAGCAGCCAAGGCCGGACTAGCGGAAGCACAGATACGCAGTATTTT.

This clonotype has more than one count but fewer than ten. The chain is built from TRBV25-1 and TRBJ1-1; weak D call: TRBD1 (6 bases). Germline V lookup: CDR1 MGHDK, CDR2 SYGVNS. This CDR3 is 15 amino acids long. Between the trimmed V and J ends, which lost 0 bases and 6 bases, there was a span of 14 bases. The CDR3 sequence is CASSEYDRDNPEAFF. The CDR3 DNA is TGTGCCAGCAGTGAATATGATAGGGACAACCCTGAAGCTTTCTTT.

The chain has TRBV30 and TRBJ2-5; D remains unclear. The ends were cut back, 4 bases at V and 2 bases at J, with 17 bases in the middle. This CDR3 contains 15 residues. Germline CDR1 is GTSNPN and CDR2 is SVGIG (reference sequence). The CDR3 spells CAWKPRRGPQETQYF. The CDR3 bases are TGTGCCTGGAAACCTAGGAGAGGACCGCAAGAGACCCAGTACTTC. Full variable domain (remainder filled in from reference TRBV30 and TRBJ2-5): SQTIHQWPATLVQPVGSPLSLECTVEGTSNPNLYWYRQAAGRGLQLLFYSVGIGQISSEVPQNLSASRPQDRQFILSSKKLLLSDSGFYLCAWKPRRGPQETQYFGPGTRLLVL.

CDR3 nucleotide sequence: TGTGCCGCCAGCAGTTATCTTACAGTACGGAATGAAAAACTGTTTTTT. Its protein is CAASSYLTVRNEKLFF. The chain combines TRBV6-6 with TRBJ1-4, with D uncertain. This CDR3 contains 16 residues. The germline CDR1 and CDR2 sequences are MNHNY and SVGAGI (reference sequence). Between the trimmed V and J ends, which lost 11 bases and 5 bases, there was a span of 24 bases.

Concerning this clonotype: The junction departs from the called germline gene at one end, perhaps through a read error. The chain combines TRBV25-1 with TRBJ1-1; D might be TRBD1 (5 bases). The germline V gene has CDR1 MGHDK and CDR2 SYGVNS. The CDR3 has 15 residues. The CDR3 region is CAGSEYGGANTEAFF. The CDR3 region has the DNA TGTGCCGGCAGTGAATACGGAGGGGCAAACACTGAAGCTTTCTTT.

In nucleotides, the CDR3 is TGTGCCAGCAGTTATCTGGGTGGAGATCAGCCCCAGCATTTT. Its protein product is CASSYLGGDQPQHF. The chain couples TRBV6-5 to TRBJ1-5; D not resolved. CDR3 length: 14 residues. V was clipped by 3 bases and J by 5 bases, with 11 bases between them. The V gene's germline CDR1 is MNHEY and CDR2 SVGAGI.

The DNA for the CDR3 is TGTGCCAGCAGCCAAGCGGGAGCTCGATCAGATACGCAGTATTTT. It encodes CASSQAGARSDTQYF. This sequence joins TRBV3-1 and TRBJ2-3; D might be TRBD2 (6 bases). Per the germline V gene, CDR1 is LGHDT and CDR2 is YNNKEL (reference sequence). V lost 1 base to trimming and J lost 4 bases, with 12 bases between them. There are 15 residues in the CDR3.

The V gene is TRBV5-1, the J gene TRBJ2-5, with D maybe TRBD2 (8 bases). The germline CDR1 and CDR2 sequences are SGHRS and YFSETQ. This CDR3 is 18 amino acids long. Trimming left V 3 bases short and J 4 bases short, with 25 bases between. CDR3 residues: CASSWGGTADLAGETQYF. DNA of the CDR3: TGCGCCAGCAGCTGGGGCGGGACAGCCGATCTAGCGGGAGAGACCCAGTACTTC.

The chain uses TRBV11-2 and TRBJ2-2; 9 bases are a match to TRBD1. CDR1 is SGHAT and CDR2 is FQNNGV in the germline V gene. The CDR3 contains 13 residues. Germline trimming cut 6 bases from V and 8 bases from J; bases unmatched to any gene: 4. Written as DNA, the CDR3 is TGTGCCAGCAGTACGGGACAGGGAGGGGAGCTGTTTTTT. Protein sequence: CASSTGQGGELFF. Supplemented by reference TRBV11-2 and TRBJ2-2, the full variable domain reads EAGVAQSPRYKIIEKRQSVAFWCNPISGHATLYWYQQILGQGPKLLIQFQNNGVVDDSQLPKDRFSAERLKGVDSTLKIQPAKLEDSAVYLCASSTGQGGELFFGEGSRLTVL.

V is TRBV27 and J is TRBJ2-7; perhaps TRBD2 as D (6 bases). Germline CDR1 MNHEY, CDR2 SMNVEV (reference sequence). V was pared by 3 bases and J by 2 bases, with 23 bases between. This CDR3 has 18 amino acids. The CDR3 region has the DNA TGTGCCAGCAGTTTCCGGACTAACGGGAGCACCGGGACCTACGAGCAGTACTTC. Its protein product is CASSFRTNGSTGTYEQYF.

This clonotype was counted a few times. The chain combines TRBV5-1 with TRBJ2-1; TRBD1 agrees at 9 bases. V dropped 1 base and J dropped 7; count of bases not matched to a gene: 12. Germline CDR1 SGHRS, CDR2 YFSETQ. CDR3 length: 17 residues. The CDR3 DNA is TGCGCCAGCAGCTTGAGGTCCGGGACAGGGTCCCTAAATGAGCAGTTCTTC. This codes for CASSLRSGTGSLNEQFF.

Comment on this clonotype: A read error may produce the germline difference seen at one junction end. The V gene is TRBV5-1, the J gene TRBJ1-1, with TRBD1 matching 7 bases. This CDR3 region has 14 residues. CDR1 SGHRS and CDR2 YFSETQ come from the germline V gene. The CDR3 DNA is TGCGCCAACAGCTTCCGGACAGGAAACACTGAAGCTTTCTTT. This codes for CANSFRTGNTEAFF.

This clonotype was detected only a few times. V gene TRBV20-1 combines with J gene TRBJ1-4; D is undetermined. V was trimmed by 6 bases and J by 8 bases, leaving 13 bases between them. From germline, CDR1 is DFQATT and CDR2 SNEGSKA (reference sequence). CDR3 length: 12 amino acids. The CDR3 sequence: CSAFPGREKLFF. The DNA for the CDR3 is TGCAGTGCCTTCCCGGGCCGCGAAAAACTGTTTTTT.